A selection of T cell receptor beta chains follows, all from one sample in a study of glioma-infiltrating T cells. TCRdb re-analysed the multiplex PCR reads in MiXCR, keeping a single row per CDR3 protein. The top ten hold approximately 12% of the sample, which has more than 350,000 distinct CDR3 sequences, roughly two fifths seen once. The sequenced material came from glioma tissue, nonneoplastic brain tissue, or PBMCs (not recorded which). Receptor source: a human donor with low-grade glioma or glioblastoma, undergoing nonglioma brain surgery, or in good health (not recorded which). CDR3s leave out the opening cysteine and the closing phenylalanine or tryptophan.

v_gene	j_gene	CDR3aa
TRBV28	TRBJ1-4	ASTLGQVNEKLF
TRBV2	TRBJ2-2	ASSARWDAGELF
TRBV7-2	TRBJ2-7	ASSLGRALWY
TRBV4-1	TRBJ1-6	ASSQDQGFYNSPLN
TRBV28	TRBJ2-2	ASRPNGQGSPGELF
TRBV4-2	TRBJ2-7	ASSQLPGYSYEQY
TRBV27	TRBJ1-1	ASSHGASTEAF
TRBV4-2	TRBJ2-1	ASSQGPSGRFRSYNEQF
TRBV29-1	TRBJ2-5	SVLPAGAETQY
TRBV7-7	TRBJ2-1	ASSTTGYEQF
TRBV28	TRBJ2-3	ASSGYPTDTQY